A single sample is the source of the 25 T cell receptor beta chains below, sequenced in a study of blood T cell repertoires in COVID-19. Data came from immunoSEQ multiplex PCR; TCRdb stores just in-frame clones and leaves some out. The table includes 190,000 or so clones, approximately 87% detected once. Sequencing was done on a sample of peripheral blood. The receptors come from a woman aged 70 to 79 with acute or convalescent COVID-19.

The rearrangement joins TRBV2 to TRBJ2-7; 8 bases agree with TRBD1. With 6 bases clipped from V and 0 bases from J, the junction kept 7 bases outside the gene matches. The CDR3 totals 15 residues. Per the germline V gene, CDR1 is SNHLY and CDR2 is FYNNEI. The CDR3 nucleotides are TGTGCCAGCAGAGCAGACAGGGGAAGCTCCTACGAGCAGTACTTC. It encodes CASRADRGSSYEQYF.

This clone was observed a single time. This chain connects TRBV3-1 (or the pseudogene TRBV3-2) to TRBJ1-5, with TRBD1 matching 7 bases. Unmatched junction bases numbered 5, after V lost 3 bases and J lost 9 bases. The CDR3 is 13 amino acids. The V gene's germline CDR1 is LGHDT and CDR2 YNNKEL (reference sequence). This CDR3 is CASSQARGRPQHF. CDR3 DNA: TGTGCCAGCAGCCAGGCCAGGGGGAGGCCCCAGCATTTT.

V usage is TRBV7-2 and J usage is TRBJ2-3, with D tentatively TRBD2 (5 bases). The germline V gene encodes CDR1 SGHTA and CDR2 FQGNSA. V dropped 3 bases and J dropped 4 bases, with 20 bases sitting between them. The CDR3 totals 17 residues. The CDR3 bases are TGTGCCAGCAGCTTTTCACGGACTCGTCCAGTGGCAGATACGCAGTATTTT. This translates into CASSFSRTRPVADTQYF.

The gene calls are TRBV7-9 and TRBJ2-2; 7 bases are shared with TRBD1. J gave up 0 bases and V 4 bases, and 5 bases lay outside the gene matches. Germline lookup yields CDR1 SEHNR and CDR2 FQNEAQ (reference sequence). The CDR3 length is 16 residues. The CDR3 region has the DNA TGTGCCAGCAGCTCCCTCGGACAGGCGAACACCGGGGAGCTGTTTTTT. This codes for CASSSLGQANTGELFF.

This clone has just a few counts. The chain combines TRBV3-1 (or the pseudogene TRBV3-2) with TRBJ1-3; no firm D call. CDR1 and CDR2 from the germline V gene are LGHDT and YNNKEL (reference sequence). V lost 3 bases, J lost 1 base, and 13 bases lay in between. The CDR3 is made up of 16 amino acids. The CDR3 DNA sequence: TGTGCCAGCAGCCACGGGTCCGCGGGTTCTGGAAACACCATATATTTT. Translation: CASSHGSAGSGNTIYF.

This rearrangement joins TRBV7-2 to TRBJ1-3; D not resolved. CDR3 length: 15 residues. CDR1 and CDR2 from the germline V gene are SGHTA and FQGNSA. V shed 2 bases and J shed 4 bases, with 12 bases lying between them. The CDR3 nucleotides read TGTGCCAGCAGCTTAAGGCTGAGAGGGGGAAACACCATATATTTT. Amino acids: CASSLRLRGGNTIYF.

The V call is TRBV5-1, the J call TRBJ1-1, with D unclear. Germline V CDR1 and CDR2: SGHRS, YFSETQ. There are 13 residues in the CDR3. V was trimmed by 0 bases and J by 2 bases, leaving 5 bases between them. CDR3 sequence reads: CASSLGKNTEAFF. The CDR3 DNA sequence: TGCGCCAGCAGCTTGGGTAAAAACACTGAAGCTTTCTTT.

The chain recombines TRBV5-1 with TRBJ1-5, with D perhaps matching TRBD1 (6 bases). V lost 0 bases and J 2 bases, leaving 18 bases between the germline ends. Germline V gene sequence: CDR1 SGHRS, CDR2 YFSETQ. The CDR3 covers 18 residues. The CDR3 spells CASSLGLNTGMGNQPQHF. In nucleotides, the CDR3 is TGCGCCAGCAGCTTGGGCTTAAATACAGGGATGGGCAATCAGCCCCAGCATTTT. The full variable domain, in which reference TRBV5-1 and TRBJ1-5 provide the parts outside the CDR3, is KAGVTQTPRYLIKTRGQQVTLSCSPISGHRSVSWYQQTPGQGLQFLFEYFSETQRNKGNFPGRFSGRQFSNSRSEMNVSTLELGDSALYLCASSLGLNTGMGNQPQHFGDGTRLSIL.

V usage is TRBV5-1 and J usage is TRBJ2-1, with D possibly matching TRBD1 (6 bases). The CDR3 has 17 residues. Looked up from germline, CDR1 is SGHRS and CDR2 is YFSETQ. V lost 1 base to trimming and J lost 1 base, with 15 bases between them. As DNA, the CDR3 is TGCGCCAGCAGCTTGACGGCAGGGGACCTATCCTACAATGAGCAGTTCTTC. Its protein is CASSLTAGDLSYNEQFF.

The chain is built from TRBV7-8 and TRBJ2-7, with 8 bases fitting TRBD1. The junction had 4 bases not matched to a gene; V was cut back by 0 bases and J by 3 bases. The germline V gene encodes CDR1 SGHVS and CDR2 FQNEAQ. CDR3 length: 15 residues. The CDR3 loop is CASSLAQGANYEQYF. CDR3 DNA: TGTGCCAGCAGCTTAGCCCAGGGGGCCAACTACGAGCAGTACTTC.

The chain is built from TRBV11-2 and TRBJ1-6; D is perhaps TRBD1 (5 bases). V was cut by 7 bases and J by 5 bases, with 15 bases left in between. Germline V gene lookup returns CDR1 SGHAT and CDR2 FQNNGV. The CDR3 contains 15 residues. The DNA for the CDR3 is TGTGCCAGCACTTACCGAGGCAGGGATAATTCACCCCTCCACTTT. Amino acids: CASTYRGRDNSPLHF.

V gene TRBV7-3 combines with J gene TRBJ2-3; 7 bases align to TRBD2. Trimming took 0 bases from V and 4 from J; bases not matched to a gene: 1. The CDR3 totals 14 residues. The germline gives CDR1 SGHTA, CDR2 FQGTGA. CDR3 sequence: CASSLTGGSDTQYF. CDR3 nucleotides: TGTGCCAGCAGCTTAACGGGGGGGTCAGATACGCAGTATTTT.

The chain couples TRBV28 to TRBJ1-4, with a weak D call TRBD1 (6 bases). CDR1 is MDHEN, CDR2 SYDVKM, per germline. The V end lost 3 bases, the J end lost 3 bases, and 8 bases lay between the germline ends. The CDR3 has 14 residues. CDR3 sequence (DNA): TGTGCCAGCAGTTTCGGACAGCCTAATGAAAAACTGTTTTTT. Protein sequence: CASSFGQPNEKLFF. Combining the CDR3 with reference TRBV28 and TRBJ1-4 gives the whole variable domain DVKVTQSSRYLVKRTGEKVFLECVQDMDHENMFWYRQDPGLGLRLIYFSYDVKMKEKGDIPEGYSVSREKKERFSLILESASTNQTSMYLCASSFGQPNEKLFFGSGTQLSVL.

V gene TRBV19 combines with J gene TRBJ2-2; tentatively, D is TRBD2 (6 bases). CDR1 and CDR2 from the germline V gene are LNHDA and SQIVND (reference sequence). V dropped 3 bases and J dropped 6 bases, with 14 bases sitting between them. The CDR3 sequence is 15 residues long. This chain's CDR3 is CASSIGGVKAGELFF. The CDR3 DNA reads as TGTGCCAGTAGTATCGGAGGGGTCAAAGCCGGGGAGCTGTTTTTT.

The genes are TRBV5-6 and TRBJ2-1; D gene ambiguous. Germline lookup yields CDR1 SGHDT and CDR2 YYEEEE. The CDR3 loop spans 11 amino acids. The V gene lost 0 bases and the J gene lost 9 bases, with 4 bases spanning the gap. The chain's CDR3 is CASSLASEQFF. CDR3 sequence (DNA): TGTGCCAGCAGCTTGGCCAGTGAGCAGTTCTTC.

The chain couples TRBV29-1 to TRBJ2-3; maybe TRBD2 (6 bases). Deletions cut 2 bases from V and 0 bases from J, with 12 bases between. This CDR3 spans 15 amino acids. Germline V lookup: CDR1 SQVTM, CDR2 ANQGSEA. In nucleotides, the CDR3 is TGCAGCGTTGAAATCGGGAGTCTTAGCACAGATACGCAGTATTTT. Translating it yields CSVEIGSLSTDTQYF.

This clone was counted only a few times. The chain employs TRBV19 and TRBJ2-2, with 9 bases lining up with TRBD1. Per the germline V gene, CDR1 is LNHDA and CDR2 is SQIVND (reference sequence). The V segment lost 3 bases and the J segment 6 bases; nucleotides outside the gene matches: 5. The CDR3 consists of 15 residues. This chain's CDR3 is CASSIGGQGSGELFF. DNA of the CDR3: TGTGCCAGTAGTATCGGGGGACAGGGTTCCGGGGAGCTGTTTTTT.

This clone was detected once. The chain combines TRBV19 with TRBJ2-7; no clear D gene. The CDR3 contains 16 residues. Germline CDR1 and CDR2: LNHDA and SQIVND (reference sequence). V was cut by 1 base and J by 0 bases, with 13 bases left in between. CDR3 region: CASSIVRTADSYEQYF. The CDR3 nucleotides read TGTGCCAGTAGTATAGTTCGAACAGCTGACTCCTACGAGCAGTACTTC.

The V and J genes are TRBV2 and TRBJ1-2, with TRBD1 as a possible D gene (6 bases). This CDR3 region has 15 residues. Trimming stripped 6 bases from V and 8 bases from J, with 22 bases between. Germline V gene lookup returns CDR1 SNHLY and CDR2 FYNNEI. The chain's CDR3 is CASRLQGRGFKGYTF. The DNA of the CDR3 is TGTGCCAGCAGGCTACAGGGCAGAGGGTTCAAAGGCTACACCTTC.

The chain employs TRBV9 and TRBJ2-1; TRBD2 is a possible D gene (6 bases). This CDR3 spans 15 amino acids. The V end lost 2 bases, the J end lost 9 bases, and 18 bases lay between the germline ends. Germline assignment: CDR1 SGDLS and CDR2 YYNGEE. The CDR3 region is CASSVTPGTAIEQFF. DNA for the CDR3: TGTGCCAGCAGCGTCACTCCCGGGACTGCAATTGAGCAGTTCTTC.

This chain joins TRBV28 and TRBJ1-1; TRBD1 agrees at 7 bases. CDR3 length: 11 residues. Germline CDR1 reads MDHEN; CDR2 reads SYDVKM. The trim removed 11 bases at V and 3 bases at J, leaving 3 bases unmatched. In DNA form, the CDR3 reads TGTGCCGTAGGGGGCGACACTGAAGCTTTCTTT. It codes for CAVGGDTEAFF.

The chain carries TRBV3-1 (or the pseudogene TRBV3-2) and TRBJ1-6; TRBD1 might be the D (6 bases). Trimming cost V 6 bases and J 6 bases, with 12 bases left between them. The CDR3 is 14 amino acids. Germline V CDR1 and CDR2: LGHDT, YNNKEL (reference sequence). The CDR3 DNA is TGTGCCAGCAGTGAGGGACAACGTAATTCACCCCTCCACTTT. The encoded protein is CASSEGQRNSPLHF.

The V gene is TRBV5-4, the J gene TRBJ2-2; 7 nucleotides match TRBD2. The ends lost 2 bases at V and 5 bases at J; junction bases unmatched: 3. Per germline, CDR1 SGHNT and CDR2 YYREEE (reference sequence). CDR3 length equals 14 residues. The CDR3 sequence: CASSLTGGTGELFF. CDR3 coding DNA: TGTGCCAGCAGCTTAACCGGGGGGACCGGGGAGCTGTTTTTT.

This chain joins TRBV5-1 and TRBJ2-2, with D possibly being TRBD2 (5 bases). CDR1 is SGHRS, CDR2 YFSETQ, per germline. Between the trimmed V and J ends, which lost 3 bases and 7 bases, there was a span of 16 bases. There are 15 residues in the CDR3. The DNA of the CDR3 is TGCGCCAGCAGCTATCAAGTGGGAGAAAACGGGGAGCTGTTTTTT. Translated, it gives CASSYQVGENGELFF.

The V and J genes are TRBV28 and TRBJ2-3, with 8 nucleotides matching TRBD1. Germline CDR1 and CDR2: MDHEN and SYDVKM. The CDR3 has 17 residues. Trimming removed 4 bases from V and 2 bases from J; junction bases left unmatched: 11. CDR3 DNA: TGTGCCAGCAGTTCGTACAGGGGGGCGTCTTTCACAGATACGCAGTATTTT. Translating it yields CASSSYRGASFTDTQYF.